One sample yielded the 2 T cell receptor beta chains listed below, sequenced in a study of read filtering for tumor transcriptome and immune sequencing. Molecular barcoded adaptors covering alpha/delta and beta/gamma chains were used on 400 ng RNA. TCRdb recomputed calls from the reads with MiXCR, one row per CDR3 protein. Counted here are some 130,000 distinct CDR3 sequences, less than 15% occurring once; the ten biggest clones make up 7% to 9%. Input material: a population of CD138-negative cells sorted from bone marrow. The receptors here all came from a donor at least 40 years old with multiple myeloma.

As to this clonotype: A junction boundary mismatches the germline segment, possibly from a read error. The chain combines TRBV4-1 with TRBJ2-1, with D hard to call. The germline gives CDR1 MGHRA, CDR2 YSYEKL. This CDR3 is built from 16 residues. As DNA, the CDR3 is TGCGCCAGCAGCCAAGATGCACCGAGCTCCTACAATGAGCAGCTCTTC. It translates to CASSQDAPSSYNEQLF.

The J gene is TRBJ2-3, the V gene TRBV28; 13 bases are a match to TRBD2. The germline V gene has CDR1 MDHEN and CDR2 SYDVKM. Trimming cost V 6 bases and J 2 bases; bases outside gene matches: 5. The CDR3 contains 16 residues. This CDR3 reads CASSTGTSGVTDTQYF. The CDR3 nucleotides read TGTGCCAGCAGCACGGGGACTAGCGGGGTCACAGATACGCAGTATTTT. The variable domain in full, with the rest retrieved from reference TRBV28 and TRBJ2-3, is DVKVTQSSRYLVKRTGEKVFLECVQDMDHENMFWYRQDPGLGLRLIYFSYDVKMKEKGDIPEGYSVSREKKERFSLILESASTNQTSMYLCASSTGTSGVTDTQYFGPGTRLTVL.